Listed here are 26 T cell receptor beta chains from one sample, sequenced in a study of T-cell memory formation after mild COVID-19. Using its own MiXCR run on the 5' RACE reads, TCRdb lists one record per CDR3 protein. The data contain approximately 250,000 distinct CDR3 sequences, approximately 15% of them singletons. Sequencing was performed on PBMCs or a T cell subset sorted from them (not recorded which). These receptors were obtained from an adult woman who had mild COVID-19 (a few samples of this study predate the infection). Cell type and time point are not known.

This sequence joins TRBV5-1 and TRBJ1-5; a weak D match, TRBD1 (6 bases). Per the germline V gene, CDR1 is SGHRS and CDR2 is YFSETQ. The V end lost 0 bases, the J end lost 7 bases, and 11 bases lay between the germline ends. The CDR3 has 14 amino acids. The CDR3 region has the DNA TGCGCCAGCAGCTTGGGGGGGCGCAGCCAGCCCCAGCATTTT. Translating gives CASSLGGRSQPQHF.

V and J are TRBV12-3 or TRBV12-4 and TRBJ1-6; 8 bases fit TRBD1. The CDR3 covers 14 residues. V lost 4 bases and J lost 7; bases outside the gene matches: 3. CDR3 DNA: TGTGCCAGCAGTTACCGACAGGGGAATTCACCCCTCCACTTT. Protein sequence: CASSYRQGNSPLHF.

CDR3 sequence reads: CASSQAGTGVWETQYF. The CDR3 bases are TGTGCCAGCAGCCAAGCCGGGACAGGGGTTTGGGAGACCCAGTACTTC. The chain employs TRBV4-2 and TRBJ2-5; 10 positions match TRBD1. CDR3 length equals 16 residues. The junction had 7 bases not matched to a gene; V was cut back by 1 base and J by 5 bases. Germline values: CDR1 LGHNA, CDR2 YNFKEQ.

V gene TRBV30 combines with J gene TRBJ1-6; the D is unclear. V shed 0 bases and J shed 8 bases, with 8 bases lying between them. The V gene's germline CDR1 is GTSNPN and CDR2 SVGIG (reference sequence). The CDR3 loop spans 13 amino acids. CDR3 sequence: CAWSVHQDSPLHF. CDR3 sequence (DNA): TGTGCCTGGAGTGTACATCAGGATTCACCCCTCCACTTT.

The J gene is TRBJ2-3, the V gene TRBV5-1; 7 bases align to TRBD1. Unmatched junction bases numbered 3, after V lost 4 bases and J lost 1 base. CDR1 SGHRS and CDR2 YFSETQ come from the germline V gene. CDR3 length equals 14 residues. CDR3 nucleotide sequence: TGCGCCAGCAGCGGGACAGCCGGCACAGATACGCAGTATTTT. Its translation: CASSGTAGTDTQYF.

This clonotype has more than one count but fewer than ten. The CDR3 spells CASSTPRDTQYF. In nucleotides, the CDR3 is TGTGCCAGCAGCACCCCGAGAGATACGCAGTATTTT. This chain joins TRBV13 and TRBJ2-3; no reliable D call. The CDR3 has 12 amino acids. Looked up from germline, CDR1 is PRHDT and CDR2 is FYEKMQ (reference sequence). V dropped 5 bases and J dropped 5 bases, with 8 bases sitting between them.

This clonotype was recorded many times. The V gene is TRBV19, the J gene TRBJ2-2; D call uncertain. V was cut by 7 bases and J by 5 bases, with 20 bases left in between. This CDR3 has 16 amino acids. Per germline, CDR1 LNHDA and CDR2 SQIVND (reference sequence). CDR3 nucleotide sequence: TGTGCCAGTATTCGAACAGATCAGCAACGGACCGGGGAGCTGTTTTTT. Its translation: CASIRTDQQRTGELFF. The variable domain in full, completed from reference TRBV19 and TRBJ2-2, reads DGGITQSPKYLFRKEGQNVTLSCEQNLNHDAMYWYRQDPGQGLRLIYYSQIVNDFQKGDIAEGYSVSREKKESFPLTVTSAQKNPTAFYLCASIRTDQQRTGELFFGEGSRLTVL.

This clonotype came up a few times. The chain carries TRBV20-1 and TRBJ2-4, with no clear D. V was shortened by 2 bases and J by 7 bases, with 9 bases between the two germline ends. Germline V CDR1 and CDR2: DFQATT, SNEGSKA (reference sequence). The CDR3 length is 12 residues. The CDR3 bases are TGCAGTGCTAGAAAGTCAGATAACATTCAGTACTTC. Translating gives CSARKSDNIQYF.

This rearrangement joins TRBV19 to TRBJ2-7, with 13 bases that match TRBD2. Trimming cost V 6 bases and J 5 bases; bases outside gene matches: 4. The CDR3 runs 14 residues. The germline V gene has CDR1 LNHDA and CDR2 SQIVND (reference sequence). The CDR3 here is CASSGTSGINEQYF. CDR3 coding DNA: TGTGCCAGTAGCGGGACTAGCGGGATTAACGAGCAGTACTTC.

A few counts support this clonotype. The chain has TRBV20-1 and TRBJ2-7, with 9 bases aligning to TRBD2. CDR1 is DFQATT and CDR2 is SNEGSKA in the germline V gene (reference sequence). This CDR3 is 11 amino acids long. After removal of 4 bases from V and 6 bases from J, the junction contained 1 base not matched to a gene. The CDR3 here is CSAKTSGEQYF. CDR3 coding DNA: TGCAGTGCTAAGACTAGCGGCGAGCAGTACTTC.

The rearrangement links TRBV5-1 to TRBJ2-6; 8 bases line up with TRBD1. The CDR3 loop spans 20 amino acids. After removal of 1 base from V and 2 bases from J, the junction contained 14 bases not matched to a gene. Germline V lookup: CDR1 SGHRS, CDR2 YFSETQ. The CDR3 region is CASSLWLGGQAYAGANVLTF. The CDR3 DNA sequence: TGCGCCAGCAGCTTGTGGCTGGGGGGACAGGCCTATGCTGGGGCCAACGTCCTGACTTTC.

This sequence joins TRBV10-3 and TRBJ2-1; D may match TRBD1 or TRBD2 (5 bases each). The CDR3 runs to 12 residues. In germline, CDR1 is ENHRY, CDR2 SYGVKD. V dropped 8 bases and J dropped 8 bases, with 13 bases sitting between them. CDR3 in amino acids: CAIGDDRDEQFF. The CDR3 nucleotides are TGTGCCATCGGGGACGATCGGGATGAGCAGTTCTTC.

This rearrangement joins TRBV27 to TRBJ1-2; D remains ambiguous. The germline gives CDR1 MNHEY, CDR2 SMNVEV (reference sequence). Trimming cost V 6 bases and J 0 bases, with 20 bases left between them. This CDR3 is built from 17 residues. The CDR3 DNA is TGTGCCAGCAGACGCCGGGCCGGGGATGGAGCTAACTATGGCTACACCTTC. Amino acid sequence: CASRRRAGDGANYGYTF.

This clonotype was seen more than once but under ten times. V is TRBV6-5 and J is TRBJ1-1; the D gene is possibly TRBD1 (5 bases). Germline V CDR1 and CDR2: MNHEY, SVGAGI. V shed 2 bases and J shed 4 bases, with 17 bases lying between them. This CDR3 comprises 16 residues. CDR3 sequence: CASSYEGRGSGTEAFF. In nucleotides, the CDR3 is TGTGCCAGCAGTTACGAGGGTCGGGGGTCGGGCACTGAAGCTTTCTTT.

In its sample, this clonotype was seen a few times. V is TRBV4-2 and J is TRBJ2-3; 12 bases fit TRBD2. Per the germline V gene, CDR1 is LGHNA and CDR2 is YNFKEQ. After removal of 0 bases from V and 6 bases from J, the junction contained 4 bases not matched to a gene. CDR3 size: 16 residues. The CDR3 DNA reads as TGTGCCAGCAGCCAAGATCAAACTAGCGGGAGGGATACGCAGTATTTT. Translated, it gives CASSQDQTSGRDTQYF.

This clonotype has only a few counts. The chain combines TRBV6-6 with TRBJ2-1; D uncertain. The germline gives CDR1 MNHNY, CDR2 SVGAGI (reference sequence). The V and J ends lost 2 bases and 10 bases respectively, with 9 bases between them. CDR3 length: 12 amino acids. CDR3 DNA: TGTGCCAGCAGTTACGCCTCCCGCGAGCAGTTCTTC. This encodes CASSYASREQFF.

This rearrangement joins TRBV24-1 to TRBJ2-4; 10 positions match TRBD1. Germline loops: CDR1 KGHDR, CDR2 SFDVKD. V dropped 7 bases and J dropped 5; count of bases not matched to a gene: 1. CDR3 length: 13 amino acids. This CDR3 is CATRGTGENIQYF. CDR3 nucleotide sequence: TGTGCCACCAGGGGGACAGGGGAAAACATTCAGTACTTC.

The V and J genes are TRBV5-5 and TRBJ1-4; a weak D match, TRBD1 (6 bases). The CDR3 consists of 16 residues. V lost 4 bases to trimming and J lost 0 bases, with 13 bases between them. Germline V gene data show CDR1 as SGHKS and CDR2 as YYEKEE (reference sequence). The CDR3 region has the DNA TGTGCCAGCAGCCGCGGACAGAAGCCAACTAATGAAAAACTGTTTTTT. Protein: CASSRGQKPTNEKLFF.

Many counts were recorded for this clonotype. The chain employs TRBV5-1 and TRBJ1-1; no reliable D call. Trimming removed 0 bases from V and 7 bases from J, with 19 bases in between. CDR3 length: 16 amino acids. Per germline, CDR1 SGHRS and CDR2 YFSETQ. As DNA, the CDR3 is TGCGCCAGCAGCTTGGCCGGTGTAGGGTATCCGAATGAAGCTTTCTTT. It codes for CASSLAGVGYPNEAFF.

This chain connects TRBV7-6 to TRBJ1-6, with D possibly matching TRBD1 (6 bases). Germline V CDR1 and CDR2: SGHVS, FNYEAQ. Trimming pared 5 bases from V and 8 bases from J, leaving 13 bases between. The length of the CDR3 is 14 residues. The CDR3 bases are TGTGCCAGCAGCCCGACAGGCTGGGATTCACCCCTCCACTTT. Translation gives CASSPTGWDSPLHF. The full variable domain, in which reference TRBV7-6 and TRBJ1-6 provide the parts outside the CDR3, is GAGVSQSPRYKVTKRGQDVALRCDPISGHVSLYWYRQALGQGPEFLTYFNYEAQQDKSGLPNDRFSAERPEGSISTLTIQRTEQRDSAMYRCASSPTGWDSPLHFGNGTRLTVT.

The V gene is TRBV19, the J gene TRBJ2-2; 7 bases fit TRBD1. CDR1 is LNHDA and CDR2 is SQIVND in the germline V gene (reference sequence). V dropped 5 bases and J dropped 6; count of bases not matched to a gene: 6. The CDR3 has 14 residues. The CDR3 DNA reads as TGTGCCAGTAGTCCAAGACAGGGATCCGGGGAGCTGTTTTTT. Protein: CASSPRQGSGELFF.

The chain uses TRBV10-3 and TRBJ2-6, with no clear D. Germline V CDR1 and CDR2: ENHRY, SYGVKD. The V end was cut by 3 bases, the J end by 2 bases, with 5 bases between. The CDR3 extends over 14 amino acids. The CDR3 loop is CAISDGPGANVLTF. Here the CDR3 DNA reads TGTGCCATCAGTGATGGGCCTGGGGCCAACGTCCTGACTTTC.

V is TRBV29-1 and J is TRBJ1-2; D perhaps matches TRBD1 (5 bases). The germline V and J ends were trimmed by 0 bases and 7 bases, with 24 bases remaining between them. CDR3 length: 17 amino acids. CDR1 is SQVTM and CDR2 is ANQGSEA in the germline V gene. CDR3: CSVEDLIKLDIRSGYTF. CDR3 DNA: TGCAGCGTTGAAGATCTTATCAAACTGGACATTCGGAGTGGCTACACCTTC.

This clonotype was recorded many times. The rearrangement joins TRBV5-1 to TRBJ2-1; TRBD2 matches at 8 bases. V shed 4 bases and J 6 bases; nucleotides not matched to a gene: 6. The CDR3 runs 14 residues. Germline loops: CDR1 SGHRS, CDR2 YFSETQ. CDR3 residues: CASSPIAGTNEQFF. CDR3 in DNA: TGCGCCAGCAGCCCGATAGCGGGAACCAATGAGCAGTTCTTC.

This clonotype was seen a single time. The chain has TRBV5-1 and TRBJ1-3; D is possibly TRBD1 (5 bases). V lost 0 bases and J lost 0, with 13 bases in between. The germline CDR1 and CDR2 sequences are SGHRS and YFSETQ. The CDR3 extends over 17 amino acids. The CDR3 reads CASSLAPTAYSGNTIYF. In nucleotides, the CDR3 is TGCGCCAGCAGCTTGGCTCCGACAGCGTACTCTGGAAACACCATATATTTT.

A few counts support this clonotype. The V call is TRBV20-1, the J call TRBJ1-3; 7 bases agree with TRBD1. Trimming took 0 bases from V and 2 from J; bases not matched to a gene: 10. From germline, CDR1 is DFQATT and CDR2 SNEGSKA (reference sequence). The CDR3 extends over 17 amino acids. CDR3 bases: TGCAGTGCTAGAGATATCCGGACAGGCCCGGCTGGAAACACCATATATTTT. This translates into CSARDIRTGPAGNTIYF.